This passage covers 25 T cell receptor beta chains from one sample sequenced in a study of T cells after yellow fever vaccination. TCRdb reanalysed the 5' RACE reads using MiXCR and keeps one entry per CDR3 protein. The data show about 360,000 distinct CDR3 sequences, about 6% seen once. Here the sequenced sample was PBMCs, taken 5 days after the yellow fever booster vaccination. Receptors originate from a man younger than 45 who received the YFV17D yellow fever vaccine.

This clonotype appeared a few times. The chain is built from TRBV20-1 and TRBJ2-3; D gene unclear. V lost 8 bases and J 0 bases, leaving 18 bases between the germline ends. The CDR3 has 15 residues. The germline V gene encodes CDR1 DFQATT and CDR2 SNEGSKA (reference sequence). CDR3 amino acids: CSSALITLSTDTQYF. In DNA form, the CDR3 reads TGCAGTTCGGCCTTGATTACCCTGAGCACAGATACGCAGTATTTT.

This clonotype was observed at least ten times. The chain recombines TRBV7-2 with TRBJ2-7; TRBD1 or TRBD2 may be the D gene (5 bases each). This CDR3 comprises 11 residues. The germline CDR1 and CDR2 sequences are SGHTA and FQGNSA. Here the CDR3 reads CATGATHEQYF. CDR3 nucleotide sequence: TGTGCGACCGGGGCCACCCACGAGCAGTACTTC.

The chain recombines TRBV11-2 with TRBJ2-7; D remains unclear. The CDR3 covers 13 residues. V lost 6 bases and J lost 7, with 16 bases in between. In germline, CDR1 is SGHAT, CDR2 FQNNGV. The CDR3 loop is CASRRSLSIEQYF. In DNA form, the CDR3 reads TGTGCCAGCAGGAGGTCGCTATCTATAGAGCAGTACTTC. The whole variable domain, remainder taken from reference TRBV11-2 and TRBJ2-7, is EAGVAQSPRYKIIEKRQSVAFWCNPISGHATLYWYQQILGQGPKLLIQFQNNGVVDDSQLPKDRFSAERLKGVDSTLKIQPAKLEDSAVYLCASRRSLSIEQYFGPGTRLTVT.

A few counts support this clonotype. The chain is built from TRBV20-1 and TRBJ2-3; the match to TRBD2 covers 7 bases. V lost 4 bases and J lost 0; bases outside the gene matches: 13. Germline V CDR1 and CDR2: DFQATT, SNEGSKA (reference sequence). The CDR3 has 17 residues. The CDR3 nucleotides read TGCAGTGCTACCCATCTTTCTAGCGGCACTAGCACAGATACGCAGTATTTT. As protein: CSATHLSSGTSTDTQYF.

This clonotype has just a few counts. V usage is TRBV7-2 and J usage is TRBJ2-7, with TRBD1 identical over 9 bases. CDR1 is SGHTA and CDR2 is FQGNSA in the germline V gene. CDR3 length equals 15 residues. V gave up 5 bases and J gave up 6 bases; unmatched junction bases: 11. CDR3 region: CASSIWDRVGSEQYF. In nucleotides, the CDR3 is TGTGCCAGCAGCATTTGGGACAGGGTGGGTTCCGAGCAGTACTTC. Drawing the rest from reference TRBV7-2 and TRBJ2-7, the complete variable domain is GAGVSQSPSNKVTEKGKDVELRCDPISGHTALYWYRQSLGQGLEFLIYFQGNSAPDKSGLPSDRFSAERTGGSVSTLTIQRTQQEDSAVYLCASSIWDRVGSEQYFGPGTRLTVT.

This clonotype occurred a few times. The chain recombines TRBV4-1 with TRBJ2-5, with 7 bases identical to TRBD2. CDR1 and CDR2 from the germline V gene are MGHRA and YSYEKL. Germline trimming cut 3 bases from V and 2 bases from J; bases unmatched to any gene: 9. This CDR3 comprises 16 residues. The CDR3 nucleotides are TGCGCCAGCAGCCAGTCCCGGGACTACCTACAAGAGACCCAGTACTTC. Translated: CASSQSRDYLQETQYF.

The chain employs TRBV24-1 and TRBJ2-1; 7 positions match TRBD1. The CDR3 runs to 15 residues. Germline-derived CDR1 and CDR2 are KGHDR and SFDVKD. V was clipped by 4 bases and J by 12 bases; unmatched bases: 14. CDR3 DNA: TGTGCCACCAGTGAAAACTTTGGACAGGCGAGGGGGCAGTTCTTC. Its protein product is CATSENFGQARGQFF.

This clonotype has just a few counts. The chain carries TRBV12-3 or TRBV12-4 and TRBJ2-2, with 9 bases that match TRBD2. The CDR3 is made up of 15 amino acids. V shed 5 bases and J 4 bases; nucleotides not matched to a gene: 5. The CDR3 region is CASSTGLASTGELFF. The CDR3 nucleotides are TGTGCCAGCAGTACGGGACTAGCAAGCACCGGGGAGCTGTTTTTT.

This clonotype has a count of ten or more. This rearrangement joins TRBV29-1 to TRBJ2-3, with unresolved D. The CDR3 length is 18 residues. Germline V gene lookup returns CDR1 SQVTM and CDR2 ANQGSEA. The V and J ends lost 0 bases and 0 bases respectively, with 19 bases between them. Written as DNA, the CDR3 is TGCAGCGTTGAAGATGGTGGGTCCCGCGGAGCTAGCACAGATACGCAGTATTTT. The encoded protein is CSVEDGGSRGASTDTQYF.

This chain connects TRBV4-3 to TRBJ1-1; D is undetermined. Trimming left V 0 bases short and J 4 bases short, with 9 bases between. This CDR3 is 14 amino acids long. Germline V CDR1 and CDR2: LGHNA, YSLEER. Written as DNA, the CDR3 is TGCGCCAGCAGCCAAGAAGGGCGAGGCACTGAAGCTTTCTTT. Protein: CASSQEGRGTEAFF.

This clonotype was seen a few times. This chain links TRBV7-2 with TRBJ2-7; 8 nucleotides match TRBD2. This CDR3 has 14 residues. CDR1 is SGHTA and CDR2 is FQGNSA in the germline V gene. After removal of 5 bases from V and 3 bases from J, the junction contained 6 bases not matched to a gene. For the CDR3, the DNA is TGTGCCAGCAGCAACTCGGGGGGGGTCTACGAGCAGTACTTC. It yields the protein CASSNSGGVYEQYF.

The sample holds many counts of this clonotype. One junction end does not reproduce the germline sequence, and a read error may be involved. This sequence joins TRBV29-1 and TRBJ2-7; D remains ambiguous. CDR1 and CDR2 (germline): SQVTM, ANQGSEA. This CDR3 comprises 12 residues. The CDR3 bases are TGCAGCGGGAGCCCCCCTAACCACGAACAGTACTTC. This translates into CSGSPPNHEQYF.

This clonotype occurred many times. The chain employs TRBV20-1 and TRBJ2-2; D is possibly TRBD1 (5 bases). The CDR3 covers 12 residues. From germline, CDR1 is DFQATT and CDR2 SNEGSKA (reference sequence). The germline V and J ends were trimmed by 2 bases and 5 bases, with 6 bases remaining between them. CDR3 amino acids: CSARRGTGELFF. In DNA form, the CDR3 reads TGCAGTGCTAGAAGGGGAACCGGGGAGCTGTTTTTT.

This clonotype was detected ten times or more. This chain joins TRBV4-3 and TRBJ1-6; TRBD1 aligns across 8 bases. V shed 0 bases and J 10 bases; nucleotides not matched to a gene: 5. The CDR3 contains 15 residues. The germline CDR1 and CDR2 sequences are LGHNA and YSLEER. This CDR3 reads CASSQDRQGTSPLHF. CDR3 DNA: TGCGCCAGCAGCCAAGACCGACAGGGGACGTCACCCCTCCACTTT.

This clonotype was seen many times. The germline gene is not matched at one end of the junction; a read error may be the cause. V is TRBV7-9 and J is TRBJ2-7, with 7 bases aligning to TRBD2. The CDR3 length is 14 residues. Germline V lookup: CDR1 SEHNR, CDR2 FQNEAQ (reference sequence). The CDR3 loop reads CASSLGGGPYEQYF. As DNA, the CDR3 is TGCGCCAGCAGCTTGGGCGGGGGACCCTACGAGCAGTACTTC.

This clonotype was seen many times. The chain has TRBV19 and TRBJ2-7, with TRBD2 matching over 8 bases. The trim removed 3 bases at V and 5 bases at J, leaving 12 bases unmatched. The CDR3 extends over 16 amino acids. Germline V gives CDR1 LNHDA, CDR2 SQIVND (reference sequence). CDR3 sequence: CASSITPGRAFHEQYF. CDR3 in DNA: TGTGCCAGTAGTATCACACCCGGGAGGGCCTTTCACGAGCAGTACTTC.

This clonotype was seen a handful of times. V usage is TRBV5-1 and J usage is TRBJ1-6; D gene ambiguous. V lost 3 bases, J lost 6 bases, and 7 bases lay in between. CDR1 SGHRS and CDR2 YFSETQ come from the germline V gene. The CDR3 has 13 amino acids. CDR3 sequence reads: CASSSVLNSPLHF. The CDR3 DNA sequence: TGCGCCAGCAGCTCCGTGCTTAATTCACCCCTCCACTTT.

This clonotype was counted many times. The gene calls are TRBV7-2 and TRBJ1-5; the D is unclear. The CDR3 has 13 amino acids. The V gene's germline CDR1 is SGHTA and CDR2 FQGNSA. Trimming shortened V by 1 base and J by 7 bases, and 8 bases separated the two germline ends. The CDR3 DNA follows: TGTGCCAGCAGCTTAGTGGACCCGCAGCCCCAGCATTTT. Translation: CASSLVDPQPQHF. The variable domain in full, completed from reference TRBV7-2 and TRBJ1-5, reads GAGVSQSPSNKVTEKGKDVELRCDPISGHTALYWYRQSLGQGLEFLIYFQGNSAPDKSGLPSDRFSAERTGGSVSTLTIQRTQQEDSAVYLCASSLVDPQPQHFGDGTRLSIL.

V is TRBV10-3 and J is TRBJ2-1; unclear D gene. V was pared by 3 bases and J by 7 bases, with 7 bases between. CDR3 length: 12 residues. CDR1 is ENHRY, CDR2 SYGVKD, per germline. The CDR3 DNA reads as TGTGCCATCAGTGAATTCCAAAATGAGCAGTTCTTC. It encodes CAISEFQNEQFF.

The chain links TRBV15 to TRBJ2-4, with D unclear. In germline, CDR1 is LNHNV, CDR2 YYDKDF (reference sequence). With 4 bases removed from V and 0 bases from J, the gap between germline ends came to 10 bases. This CDR3 comprises 15 residues. CDR3 nucleotides: TGTGCCACCAGCACCTTCGGCGTAGCCAAAAACATTCAGTACTTC. It is translated as CATSTFGVAKNIQYF.

This chain links TRBV20-1 with TRBJ1-4; 10 nucleotides agree with TRBD1. V dropped 5 bases and J dropped 14; count of bases not matched to a gene: 5. The CDR3 is 11 amino acids. CDR1 and CDR2 from the germline V gene are DFQATT and SNEGSKA (reference sequence). This chain's CDR3 is CSAVRDRGLFF. The CDR3 DNA sequence: TGCAGTGCTGTCCGGGACAGGGGTCTGTTTTTT.

This rearrangement joins TRBV11-1 to TRBJ2-7, with TRBD2 as a possible D gene (6 bases). This CDR3 has 19 residues. Trimming shortened V by 1 base and J by 1 base, and 23 bases separated the two germline ends. Looked up from germline, CDR1 is SGHAT and CDR2 is FQDESV (reference sequence). For the CDR3, the DNA is TGTGCCAGCAGCTTAGTCCTTCGAGGTGGGGACTCAATATCCTACGAGCAGTACTTC. Translation: CASSLVLRGGDSISYEQYF.

The rearrangement uses TRBV28 and TRBJ2-3; 10 bases map to TRBD2. The V gene end was trimmed by 2 bases and the J gene end by 5 bases; junction bases not matched to a gene: 10. CDR1 and CDR2 from the germline V gene are MDHEN and SYDVKM. CDR3 length: 17 amino acids. The DNA of the CDR3 is TGTGCCAGCAGTTTAGCGGCTAGCGGGAGAGAAGGAGATACGCAGTATTTT. Translated: CASSLAASGREGDTQYF.

This clonotype was detected a few times. The V gene is TRBV12-3 or TRBV12-4, the J gene TRBJ2-5; 7 bases map to TRBD2. The CDR3 extends over 15 amino acids. Unmatched junction bases numbered 11, after V lost 6 bases and J lost 4 bases. CDR3 loop: CASRTGTTNGETQYF. As DNA, the CDR3 is TGTGCCAGCAGGACCGGGACTACAAACGGAGAGACCCAGTACTTC.

Comment on this clonotype: The CDR3 carries no conserved terminal phenylalanine or tryptophan, so it likely arises from a read error. This chain links TRBV7-9 with TRBJ2-5, with 12 bases identical to TRBD2. Losses at the gene ends were 5 bases for V and 5 bases for J; bases not matched to a gene: 9. The CDR3 length is 16 residues. Germline CDR1 and CDR2: SEHNR and FQNEAQ (reference sequence). CDR3 sequence: CASSPLTSGSVETQYV. The CDR3 nucleotides read TGTGCCAGCAGCCCATTGACTAGCGGGAGCGTGGAGACCCAGTACGTG.